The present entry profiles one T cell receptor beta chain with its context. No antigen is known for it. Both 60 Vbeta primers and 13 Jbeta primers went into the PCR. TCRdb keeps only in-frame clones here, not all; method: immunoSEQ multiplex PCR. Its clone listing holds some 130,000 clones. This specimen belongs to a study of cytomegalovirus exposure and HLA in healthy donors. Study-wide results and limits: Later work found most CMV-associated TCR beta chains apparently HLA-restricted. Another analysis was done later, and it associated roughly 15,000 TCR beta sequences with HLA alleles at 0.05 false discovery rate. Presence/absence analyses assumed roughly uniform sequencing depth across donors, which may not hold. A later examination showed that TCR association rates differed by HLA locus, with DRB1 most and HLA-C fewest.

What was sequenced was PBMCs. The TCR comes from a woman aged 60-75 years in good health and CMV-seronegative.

CDR3 DNA: TGTGCCAGTAGTATAGGTGGAGCGGCCTACGAGCAGTACTTC. Residues: CASSIGGAAYEQYF. This chain joins TRBV19 and TRBJ2-7; a possible D gene is TRBD2 (5 bases). The CDR3 has 14 residues. Trimming removed 1 base from V and 2 bases from J, with 9 bases in between. CDR1 and CDR2 from the germline V gene are LNHDA and SQIVND (reference sequence).